The T cell receptor (beta chain) described here comes from a study of PD-L1 blockade in urothelial cancer. Study-level information: Atezolizumab 1,200 mg was given intravenously every 3 weeks, starting 2014. Median T cell yield per blood sample was about 150,000 cells.

Clones were read by immunoSEQ multiplex PCR, and TCRdb kept only the in-frame ones, dropping some. The sample has approximately 100,000 clones, 90% to 95% seen once; the top ten hold 0.85% to 1%. Germline V gives CDR1 SGHRS, CDR2 YFSETQ. The ends lost 0 bases at V and 7 bases at J; junction bases unmatched: 15. CDR3 length: 17 residues. The sample in question was PBMCs, obtained around atezolizumab (anti-PD-L1) treatment. The rearrangement uses TRBV5-1 and TRBJ2-7, with 8 bases fitting TRBD2. The clonotype comes from a woman aged 80 or older with urothelial cancer. The CDR3 here is CASSLALGGSGIGEQYF. CDR3 sequence (DNA): TGCGCCAGCAGCTTGGCACTTGGAGGTAGCGGGATCGGAGAGCAGTACTTC.